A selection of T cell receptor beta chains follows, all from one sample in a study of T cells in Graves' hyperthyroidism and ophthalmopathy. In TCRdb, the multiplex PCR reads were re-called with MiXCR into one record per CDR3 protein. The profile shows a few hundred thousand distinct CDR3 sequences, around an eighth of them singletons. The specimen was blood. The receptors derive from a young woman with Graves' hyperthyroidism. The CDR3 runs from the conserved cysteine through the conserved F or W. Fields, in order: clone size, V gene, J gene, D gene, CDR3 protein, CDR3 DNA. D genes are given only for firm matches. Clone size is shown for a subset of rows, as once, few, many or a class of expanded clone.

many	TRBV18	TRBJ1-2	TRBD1	CASSPWDSQGYTF	TGTGCCAGCTCACCTTGGGACAGCCAAGGCTACACCTTC
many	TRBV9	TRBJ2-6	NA	CASSVFGGANVLTF	TGTGCCAGCAGCGTATTTGGAGGGGCCAACGTCCTGACTTTC
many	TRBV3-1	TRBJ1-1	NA	CASSQVIGNTEAFF	TGTGCCAGCAGCCAAGTCATCGGGAACACTGAAGCTTTCTTT
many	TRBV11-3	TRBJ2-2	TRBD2	CASSPTSGSATGELFF	TGTGCCAGCAGTCCCACTAGCGGGAGTGCAACCGGGGAGCTGTTTTTT
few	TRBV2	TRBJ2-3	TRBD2	CASSSGRGLKTDTQYF	TGTGCCAGCAGTAGCGGGAGGGGTTTGAAGACAGATACGCAGTATTTT
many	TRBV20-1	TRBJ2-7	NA	CSGGTDYEQYF	TGCAGTGGCGGGACTGACTACGAGCAGTACTTC
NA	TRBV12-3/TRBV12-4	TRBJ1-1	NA	CASSFGQANTGAFF	TGTGCCAGCAGTTTCGGGCAGGCCAACACTGGAGCTTTCTTT
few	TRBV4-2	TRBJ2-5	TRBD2	CASSQDPRASGRSPREETQYF	TGTGCCAGCAGCCAAGATCCGCGGGCTAGCGGGAGATCCCCCCGGGAGGAGACCCAGTACTTC
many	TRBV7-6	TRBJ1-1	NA	CASSLEAGYNTEAFF	TGTGCCAGCAGCTTAGAAGCAGGTTACAACACTGAAGCTTTCTTT
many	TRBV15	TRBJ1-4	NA	CATSRGDEKLFF	TGTGCCACCAGCAGAGGGGATGAAAAACTGTTTTTT
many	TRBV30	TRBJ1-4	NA	CAFYETPGEKLFF	TGTGCCTTCTACGAGACACCGGGTGAAAAACTGTTTTTT
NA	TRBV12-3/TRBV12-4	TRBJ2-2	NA	CASSDAYTKNIQYFGAGELFF	NA
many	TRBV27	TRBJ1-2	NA	CASSFGQARGYTF	TGTGCCAGCAGTTTTGGGCAGGCCCGTGGCTACACCTTC
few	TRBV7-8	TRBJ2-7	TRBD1	CASSLKTGSGEQYF	TGTGCCAGCAGCCTAAAGACAGGGTCTGGCGAGCAGTACTTC
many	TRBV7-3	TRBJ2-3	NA	CASSPGGPTDTQYF	TGTGCCAGCAGCCCCGGAGGACCTACAGATACGCAGTATTTT
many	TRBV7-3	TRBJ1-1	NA	CASSSSEDGGAFF	TGTGCCAGCAGCTCCTCTGAGGACGGAGGAGCTTTCTTT
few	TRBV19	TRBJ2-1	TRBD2	CASSPAGTSGIWEQFF	TGTGCCAGTAGTCCGGCCGGGACTAGCGGGATTTGGGAGCAGTTCTTC
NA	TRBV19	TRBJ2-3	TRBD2	CASSMPSGNTDTQYF	TGTGCCAGTAGTATGCCTAGCGGGAACACAGATACGCAGTATTTT
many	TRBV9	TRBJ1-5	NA	CASSVEGYSNQPQHF	TGTGCCAGCAGCGTAGAAGGTTATAGCAATCAGCCCCAGCATTTT
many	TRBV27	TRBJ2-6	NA	CASIKDRISGANVLTF	TGTGCCAGCATTAAAGATCGCATCTCTGGGGCCAACGTCCTGACTTTC
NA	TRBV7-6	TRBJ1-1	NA	CASSRRIMNTEAFF	TGTGCCAGCAGTCGTAGGATCATGAACACTGAAGCTTTCTTT
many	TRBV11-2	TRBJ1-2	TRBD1	CASSLDPAGQNYGYTF	TGTGCCAGCAGCTTAGATCCCGCGGGACAGAACTATGGCTACACCTTC
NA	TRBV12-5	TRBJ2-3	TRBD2	CASGPILAGHTDTQYF	TGTGCTAGTGGTCCCATCCTAGCGGGACACACAGATACGCAGTATTTT
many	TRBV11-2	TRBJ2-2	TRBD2	CASRLSGADTGELFF	TGTGCCAGCAGACTTAGCGGGGCAGACACCGGGGAGCTGTTTTTT
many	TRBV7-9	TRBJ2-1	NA	CASSLVGSGTSYNEQFF	TGTGCCAGCAGCTTAGTGGGGAGCGGAACTTCCTACAATGAGCAGTTCTTC
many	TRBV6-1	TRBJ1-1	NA	CASSDSVMGGTEAFF	TGTGCCAGCAGTGATTCCGTGATGGGGGGCACTGAAGCTTTCTTT
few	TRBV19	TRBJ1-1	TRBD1	CASTPEGANTEAFF	TGTGCCAGTACCCCGGAGGGGGCAAACACTGAAGCTTTCTTT
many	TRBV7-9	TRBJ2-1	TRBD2	CASSLRGLAGSGEQFF	TGTGCCAGCAGCTTAAGGGGACTAGCGGGAAGTGGTGAGCAGTTCTTC
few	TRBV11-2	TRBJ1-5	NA	CASSFGGEGSQPQHF	TGTGCCAGCAGCTTTGGGGGAGAGGGGAGTCAGCCCCAGCATTTT
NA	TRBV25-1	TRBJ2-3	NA	CASSEDPGGTDTQYF	TGTGCCAGCAGTGAGGACCCGGGGGGCACAGATACGCAGTATTTT
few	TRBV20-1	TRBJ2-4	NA	CSASPQGNIQYF	TGCAGTGCTTCACCGCAGGGAAACATTCAGTACTTC
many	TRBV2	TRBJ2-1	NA	CASSEAPGNLLGEQFF	TGTGCCAGCAGTGAAGCGCCCGGCAACCTTCTTGGTGAGCAGTTCTTC
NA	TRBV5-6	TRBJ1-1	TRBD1	CASTGDSEAFF	TGTGCCAGCACGGGGGACAGTGAAGCTTTCTTT
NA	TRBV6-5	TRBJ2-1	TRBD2	CASSYIRQTSGSYNEQFF	TGTGCCAGCAGTTATATTAGACAGACTAGCGGGAGCTACAATGAGCAGTTCTTC
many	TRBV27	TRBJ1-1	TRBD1	CASSPRFLTGIPEAFF	TGTGCCAGCAGTCCCCGTTTCCTGACAGGGATCCCTGAAGCTTTCTTT
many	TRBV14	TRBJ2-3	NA	CASSRGLSTDTQYF	TGTGCCAGCAGCCGGGGACTTAGCACAGATACGCAGTATTTT
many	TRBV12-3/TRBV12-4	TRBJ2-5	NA	CASSEHETQYF	TGTGCCAGCAGCGAACATGAGACCCAGTACTTC
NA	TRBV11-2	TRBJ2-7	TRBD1	CASSVRQGSYEQYF	TGTGCCAGCAGCGTAAGACAGGGAAGCTACGAGCAGTACTTC
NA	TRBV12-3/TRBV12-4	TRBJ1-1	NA	CASLVSRRTEAFF	TGTGCCAGCCTGGTCTCCAGACGAACTGAAGCTTTCTTT
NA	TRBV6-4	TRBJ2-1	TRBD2	CASSLAGEMDEQFF	TGTGCCAGCAGCCTAGCGGGAGAGATGGATGAGCAGTTCTTC
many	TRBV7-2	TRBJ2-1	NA	CASSLSPSFNEQFF	TGTGCCAGCAGCTTAAGCCCCTCATTCAATGAGCAGTTCTTC
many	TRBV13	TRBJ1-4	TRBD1	CASSSDREGEKLFF	TGTGCCAGCAGCTCGGACAGGGAAGGTGAAAAACTGTTTTTT
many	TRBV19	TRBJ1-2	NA	CASMRGYGYTF	TGTGCCAGTATGAGGGGGTATGGCTACACCTTC
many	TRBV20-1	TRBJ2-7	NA	CSATPDTPYEQYF	TGCAGTGCTACGCCAGACACCCCCTACGAGCAGTACTTC
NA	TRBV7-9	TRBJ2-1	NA	CASSPATIVYEQFF	TGTGCCAGCAGTCCAGCGACCATAGTATATGAGCAGTTCTTC
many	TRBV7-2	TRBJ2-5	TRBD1	CASSISGTGAHGTQYF	TGTGCCAGCAGCATATCCGGGACAGGGGCCCATGGGACCCAGTACTTC
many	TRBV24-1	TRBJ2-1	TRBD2	CATSDSPGLAGVVSYNEQFF	TGTGCCACCAGTGATTCCCCGGGACTAGCGGGAGTGGTCTCCTACAATGAGCAGTTCTTC
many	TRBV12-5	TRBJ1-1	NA	CASGLGGHNTEAFF	TGTGCTAGTGGTTTGGGGGGACATAACACTGAAGCTTTCTTT
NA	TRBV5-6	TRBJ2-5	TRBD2	CASSGSAGPTQETQYF	TGTGCCAGCAGCGGGTCAGCGGGACCTACCCAAGAGACCCAGTACTTC
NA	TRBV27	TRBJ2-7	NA	CTSSLKPGSLEQYF	TGTACCAGCAGTTTAAAACCGGGCAGCCTCGAGCAGTACTTC
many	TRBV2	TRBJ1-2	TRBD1	CASSLGQGAYGYTF	TGTGCCAGCAGTCTCGGACAGGGGGCGTATGGCTACACCTTC
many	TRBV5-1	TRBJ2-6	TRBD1	CASSPTGTVRSGANVLTF	TGCGCCAGCAGCCCTACCGGGACAGTTAGATCTGGGGCCAACGTCCTGACTTTC
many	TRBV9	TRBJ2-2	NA	CASSATFTGELFF	TGTGCCAGCAGCGCCACCTTCACCGGGGAGCTGTTTTTT
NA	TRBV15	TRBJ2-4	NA	CATNSAGKVGKNIQYF	TGTGCCACCAACAGTGCAGGGAAGGTGGGCAAAAACATTCAGTACTTC
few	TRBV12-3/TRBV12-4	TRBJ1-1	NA	CASSLRKGLDTEAFF	TGTGCCAGCAGTTTAAGGAAAGGACTAGACACTGAAGCTTTCTTT